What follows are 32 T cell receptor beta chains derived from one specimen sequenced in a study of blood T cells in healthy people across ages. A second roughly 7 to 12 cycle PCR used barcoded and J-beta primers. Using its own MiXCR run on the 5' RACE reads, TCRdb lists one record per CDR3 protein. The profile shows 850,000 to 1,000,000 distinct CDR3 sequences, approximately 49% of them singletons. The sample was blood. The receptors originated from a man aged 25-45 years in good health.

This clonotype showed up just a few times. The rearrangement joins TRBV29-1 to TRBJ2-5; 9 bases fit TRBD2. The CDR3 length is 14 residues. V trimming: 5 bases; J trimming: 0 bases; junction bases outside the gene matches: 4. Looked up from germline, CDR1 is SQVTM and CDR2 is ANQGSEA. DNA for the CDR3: TGCAGCGTTAAGCTAGCGGGGTACCAAGAGACCCAGTACTTC. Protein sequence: CSVKLAGYQETQYF. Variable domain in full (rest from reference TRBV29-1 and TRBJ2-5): SAVISQKPSRDICQRGTSLTIQCQVDSQVTMMFWYRQQPGQSLTLIATANQGSEATYESGFVIDKFPISRPNLTFSTLTVSNMSPEDSSIYLCSVKLAGYQETQYFGPGTRLLVL.

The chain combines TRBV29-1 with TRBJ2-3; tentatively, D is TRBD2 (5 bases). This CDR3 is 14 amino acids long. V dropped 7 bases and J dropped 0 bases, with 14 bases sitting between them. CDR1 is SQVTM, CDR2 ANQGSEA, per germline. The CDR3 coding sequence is TGCAGCGCGGGATCGGGCTCTAGCACAGATACGCAGTATTTT. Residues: CSAGSGSSTDTQYF.

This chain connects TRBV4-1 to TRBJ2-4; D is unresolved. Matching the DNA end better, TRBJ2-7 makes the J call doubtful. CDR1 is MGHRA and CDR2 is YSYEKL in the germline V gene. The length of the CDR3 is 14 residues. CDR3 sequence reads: CASSQEQLPDEQYF. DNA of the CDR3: TGCGCCAGCAGCCAAGAACAGCTCCCGGACGAGCAGTACTTC.

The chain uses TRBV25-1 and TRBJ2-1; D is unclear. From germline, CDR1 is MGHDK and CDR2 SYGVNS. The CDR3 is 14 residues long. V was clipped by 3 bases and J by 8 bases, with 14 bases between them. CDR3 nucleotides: TGTGCCAGCAGTGAGAAGCTGGTTGACGATGAGCAGTTCTTC. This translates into CASSEKLVDDEQFF.

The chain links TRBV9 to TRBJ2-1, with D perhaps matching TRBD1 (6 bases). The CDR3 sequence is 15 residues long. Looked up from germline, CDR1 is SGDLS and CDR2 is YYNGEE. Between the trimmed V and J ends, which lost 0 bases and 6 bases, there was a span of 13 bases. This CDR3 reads CASSVGQGLTNEQFF. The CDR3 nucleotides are TGTGCCAGCAGCGTAGGGCAGGGGCTTACCAATGAGCAGTTCTTC.

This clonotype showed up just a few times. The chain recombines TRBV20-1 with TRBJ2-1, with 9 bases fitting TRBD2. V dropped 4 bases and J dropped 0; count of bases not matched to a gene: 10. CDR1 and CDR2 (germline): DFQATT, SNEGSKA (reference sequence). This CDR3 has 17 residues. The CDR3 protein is CSAKAGGRLSSYNEQFF. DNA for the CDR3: TGCAGTGCTAAAGCGGGGGGCCGACTGAGCTCCTACAATGAGCAGTTCTTC.

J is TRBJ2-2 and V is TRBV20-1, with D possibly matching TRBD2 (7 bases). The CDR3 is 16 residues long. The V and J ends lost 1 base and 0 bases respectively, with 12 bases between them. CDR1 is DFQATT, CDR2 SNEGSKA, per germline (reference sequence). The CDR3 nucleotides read TGCAGTGCTAGAGTGGGGCGGGGGCCGAACACCGGGGAGCTGTTTTTT. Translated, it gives CSARVGRGPNTGELFF.

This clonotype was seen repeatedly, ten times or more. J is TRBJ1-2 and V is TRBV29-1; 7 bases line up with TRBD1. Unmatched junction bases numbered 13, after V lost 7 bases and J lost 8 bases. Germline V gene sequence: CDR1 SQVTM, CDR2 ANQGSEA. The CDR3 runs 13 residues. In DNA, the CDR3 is TGCAGCGCCCGGGACAGACTTTATGGCGGCTACACCTTC. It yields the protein CSARDRLYGGYTF.

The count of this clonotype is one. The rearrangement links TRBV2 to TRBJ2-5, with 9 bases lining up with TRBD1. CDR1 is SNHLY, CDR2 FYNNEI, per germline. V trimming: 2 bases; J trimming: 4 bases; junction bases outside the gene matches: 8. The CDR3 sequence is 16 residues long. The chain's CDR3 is CASSERTGAIGETQYF. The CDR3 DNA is TGTGCCAGCAGTGAACGGACAGGGGCTATCGGAGAGACCCAGTACTTC.

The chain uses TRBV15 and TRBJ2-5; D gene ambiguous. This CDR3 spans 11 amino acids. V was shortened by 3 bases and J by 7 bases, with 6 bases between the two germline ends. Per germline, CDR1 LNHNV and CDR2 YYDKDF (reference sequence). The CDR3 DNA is TGTGCCACCAGCAGCGTCGGGACCCAGTACTTC. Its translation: CATSSVGTQYF.

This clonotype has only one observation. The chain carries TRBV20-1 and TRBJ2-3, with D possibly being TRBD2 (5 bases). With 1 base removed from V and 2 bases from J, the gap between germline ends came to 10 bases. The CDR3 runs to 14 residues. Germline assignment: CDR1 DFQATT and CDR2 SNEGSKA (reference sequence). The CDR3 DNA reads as TGCAGTGCTAGAGGGACTTCAATCACAGATACGCAGTATTTT. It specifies CSARGTSITDTQYF.

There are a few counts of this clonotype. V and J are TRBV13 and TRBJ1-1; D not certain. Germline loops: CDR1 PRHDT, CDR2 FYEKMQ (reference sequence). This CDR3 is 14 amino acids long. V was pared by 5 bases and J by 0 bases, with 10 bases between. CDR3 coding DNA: TGTGCCAGCAGCCCCCGGGCCTTGAACACTGAAGCTTTCTTT. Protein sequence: CASSPRALNTEAFF.

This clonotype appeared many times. The CDR3 sequence: CSVVPKSSYEQYF. The CDR3 DNA reads TGCAGCGTTGTCCCTAAGAGCTCCTACGAGCAGTACTTC. The chain joins TRBV29-1 to TRBJ2-7; D is ambiguous. Germline CDR1 is SQVTM and CDR2 is ANQGSEA. The V and J ends lost 4 bases and 0 bases respectively, with 10 bases between them. The CDR3 is 13 residues long.

CDR3 nucleotides: TGTGCCAGCAGCTTAGAGACAGGGGGAGGCTACGAGCAGTACTTC. As protein: CASSLETGGGYEQYF. V is TRBV11-2 and J is TRBJ2-7; TRBD1 matches 9 bases. V was clipped by 0 bases and J by 3 bases; unmatched bases: 3. Germline-derived CDR1 and CDR2 are SGHAT and FQNNGV. CDR3 length: 15 residues.

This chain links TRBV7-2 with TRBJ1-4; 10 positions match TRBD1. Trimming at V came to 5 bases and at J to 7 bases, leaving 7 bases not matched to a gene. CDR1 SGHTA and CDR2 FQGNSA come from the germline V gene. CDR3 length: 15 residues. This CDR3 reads CASSPRTGGREKLFF. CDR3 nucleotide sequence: TGTGCCAGCAGCCCCCGGACAGGGGGGCGTGAAAAACTGTTTTTT.

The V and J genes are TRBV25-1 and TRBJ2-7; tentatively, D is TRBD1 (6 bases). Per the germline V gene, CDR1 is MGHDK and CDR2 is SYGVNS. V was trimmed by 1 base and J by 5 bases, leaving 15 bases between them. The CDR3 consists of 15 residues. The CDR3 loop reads CASSEWRQVKHEQYF. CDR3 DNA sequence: TGTGCCAGCAGTGAATGGCGACAGGTAAAGCACGAGCAGTACTTC.

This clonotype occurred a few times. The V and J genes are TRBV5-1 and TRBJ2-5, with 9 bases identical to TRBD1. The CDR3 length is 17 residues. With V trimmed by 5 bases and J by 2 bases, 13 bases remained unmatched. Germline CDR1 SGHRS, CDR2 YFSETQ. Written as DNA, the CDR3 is TGCGCCAGCAGTCATACGCCGGACAGGGGTCCACAAGAGACCCAGTACTTC. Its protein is CASSHTPDRGPQETQYF.

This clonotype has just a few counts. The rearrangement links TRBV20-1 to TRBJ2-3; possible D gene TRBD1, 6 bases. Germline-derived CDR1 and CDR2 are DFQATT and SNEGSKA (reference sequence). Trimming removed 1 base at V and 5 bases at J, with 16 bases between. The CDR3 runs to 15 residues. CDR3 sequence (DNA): TGCAGTGCTAGAGCCCACGACAGGCCCCAAGATACGCAGTATTTT. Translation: CSARAHDRPQDTQYF.

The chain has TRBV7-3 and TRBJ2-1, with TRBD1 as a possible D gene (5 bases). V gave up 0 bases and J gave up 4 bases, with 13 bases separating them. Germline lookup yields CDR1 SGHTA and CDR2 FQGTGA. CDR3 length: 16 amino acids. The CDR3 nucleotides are TGTGCCAGCAGCTTAACTGGGGCACCGTTTTACAATGAGCAGTTCTTC. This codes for CASSLTGAPFYNEQFF.

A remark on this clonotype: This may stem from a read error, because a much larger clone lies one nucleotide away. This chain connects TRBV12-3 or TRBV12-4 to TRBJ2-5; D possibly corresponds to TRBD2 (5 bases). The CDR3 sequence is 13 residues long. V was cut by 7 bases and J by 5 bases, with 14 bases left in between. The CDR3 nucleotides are TGTGCCAGCAACCTACGCGGCGGGGAGACCCAGTACTTC. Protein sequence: CASNLRGGETQYF.

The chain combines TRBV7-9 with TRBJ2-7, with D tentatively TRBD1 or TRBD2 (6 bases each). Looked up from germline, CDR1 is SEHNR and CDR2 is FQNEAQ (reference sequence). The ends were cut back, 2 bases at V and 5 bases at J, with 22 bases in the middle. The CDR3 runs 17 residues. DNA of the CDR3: TGTGCCAGCAGCTTACAACATAGGGGGGTAGGACTCCACGAGCAGTACTTC. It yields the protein CASSLQHRGVGLHEQYF.

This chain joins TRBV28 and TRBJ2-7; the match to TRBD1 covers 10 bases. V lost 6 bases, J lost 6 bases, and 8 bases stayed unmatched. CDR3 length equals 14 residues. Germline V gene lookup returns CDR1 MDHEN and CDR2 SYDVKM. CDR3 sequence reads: CASSPGQGRTEQYF. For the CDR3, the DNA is TGTGCCAGCAGCCCGGGACAGGGGCGAACCGAGCAGTACTTC.

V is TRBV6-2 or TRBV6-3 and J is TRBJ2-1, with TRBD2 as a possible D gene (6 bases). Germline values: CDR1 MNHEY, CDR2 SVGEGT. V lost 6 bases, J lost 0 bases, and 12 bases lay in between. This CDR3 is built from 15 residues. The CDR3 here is CASRVADSSYNEQFF. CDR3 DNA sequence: TGTGCCAGCAGAGTAGCGGATAGCTCCTACAATGAGCAGTTCTTC.

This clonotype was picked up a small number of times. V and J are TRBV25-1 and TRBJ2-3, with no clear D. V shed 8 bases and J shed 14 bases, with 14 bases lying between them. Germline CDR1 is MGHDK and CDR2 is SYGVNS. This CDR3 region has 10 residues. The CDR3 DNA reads TGTGCCAGCGTTGGTCTTTCGGTGTATTTT. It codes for CASVGLSVYF.

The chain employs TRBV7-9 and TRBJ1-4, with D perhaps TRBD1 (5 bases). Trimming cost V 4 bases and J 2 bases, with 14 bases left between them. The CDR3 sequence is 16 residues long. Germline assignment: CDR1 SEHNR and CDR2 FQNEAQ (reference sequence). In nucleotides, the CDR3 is TGTGCCAGCAGCTCCAACCGGGACGGCACTAATGAAAAACTGTTTTTT. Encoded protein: CASSSNRDGTNEKLFF.

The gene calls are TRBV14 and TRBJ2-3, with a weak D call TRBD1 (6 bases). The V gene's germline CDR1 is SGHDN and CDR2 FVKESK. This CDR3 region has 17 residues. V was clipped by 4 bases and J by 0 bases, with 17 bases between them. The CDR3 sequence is CASSLTGLLTSTDTQYF. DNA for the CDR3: TGTGCCAGCAGCCTTACAGGGCTACTTACTAGCACAGATACGCAGTATTTT.

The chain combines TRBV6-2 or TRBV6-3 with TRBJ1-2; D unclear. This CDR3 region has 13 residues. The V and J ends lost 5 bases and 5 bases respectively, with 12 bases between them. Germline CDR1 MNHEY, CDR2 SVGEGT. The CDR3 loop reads CASSDRGRYGYTF. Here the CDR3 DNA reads TGTGCCAGCAGTGACCGTGGGCGGTATGGCTACACCTTC.

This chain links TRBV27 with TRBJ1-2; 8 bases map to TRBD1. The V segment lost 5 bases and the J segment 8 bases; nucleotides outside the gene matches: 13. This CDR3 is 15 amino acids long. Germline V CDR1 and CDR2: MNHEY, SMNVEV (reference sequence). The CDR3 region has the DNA TGTGCCAGCAGTCCTGGGACAGGTGGAAAGAGCGGCTACACCTTC. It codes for CASSPGTGGKSGYTF.

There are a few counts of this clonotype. In DNA form, the CDR3 reads TGTGCCAGCAGCCATACCGGGACTAGCGGGAGCCCCAAAGAGACCCAGTACTTC. Translated, it gives CASSHTGTSGSPKETQYF. The chain recombines TRBV3-1 with TRBJ2-5; TRBD2 aligns across 14 bases. The length of the CDR3 is 18 residues. The junction had 9 bases not matched to a gene; V was cut back by 3 bases and J by 3 bases. The germline gives CDR1 LGHDT, CDR2 YNNKEL (reference sequence).

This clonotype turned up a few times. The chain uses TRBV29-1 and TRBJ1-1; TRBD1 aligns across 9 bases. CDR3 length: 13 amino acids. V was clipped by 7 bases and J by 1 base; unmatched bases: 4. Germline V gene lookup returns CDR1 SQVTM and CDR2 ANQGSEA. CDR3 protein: CSALGQGNTEAFF. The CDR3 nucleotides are TGCAGCGCCCTGGGACAGGGGAACACTGAAGCTTTCTTT.

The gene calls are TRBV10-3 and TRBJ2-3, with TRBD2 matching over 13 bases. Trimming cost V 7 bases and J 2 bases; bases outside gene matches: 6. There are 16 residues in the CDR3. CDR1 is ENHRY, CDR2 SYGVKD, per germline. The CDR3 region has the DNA TGTGCCATCACCAGAACTAGCGGGGGGGACACAGATACGCAGTATTTT. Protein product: CAITRTSGGDTDTQYF.

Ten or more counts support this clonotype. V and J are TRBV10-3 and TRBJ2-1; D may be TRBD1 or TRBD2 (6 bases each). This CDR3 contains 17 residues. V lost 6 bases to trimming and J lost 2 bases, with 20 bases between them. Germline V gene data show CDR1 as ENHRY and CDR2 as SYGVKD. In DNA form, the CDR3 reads TGTGCCATCAGACCACCGACTGCGGGGACAACCTACAATGAGCAGTTCTTC. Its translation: CAIRPPTAGTTYNEQFF.